The present T cell receptor (beta chain) was sequenced within a study of blood T cells in healthy people across ages (dated by TCRdb to between 2014 and 2016). About the investigation overall: In model experiments, roughly one uniquely barcoded TCR beta cDNA molecule per two T cells was captured by template switching. Using deep sequencing normalized with unique cDNA molecular identifiers, the study measured how TCR beta repertoire diversity changes with age. Donors were grouped into four age groups: young (average approximately 15 years), middle-aged (around 39), aged (around 60) and long-lived (about 82). The study analyzed two additional independent replicas of 1 million unique cDNA reads from the same blood draw for two donors, one aged 18 to 29 and one aged 80 or older.

Donors were 40 or so systemically healthy Caucasian individuals from Russia aged about 6 to 100 years. Each donor gave approximately 10 milliliters of peripheral blood, collected into EDTA-treated Vacutainer tubes. PBMCs were isolated by Ficoll-Paque density-gradient centrifugation, with at least 6 million obtained per sample. Trizol reagent was used to extract total RNA from PBMCs, with at least 5.5 micrograms per sample. For every donor, flow cytometry on a PBMC aliquot measured the percentage of naive CD45RAhigh/CD27high T cells. To prepare the library, 5' RACE was applied. Sequencing was performed on an Illumina HiSeq 2500. A second PCR of about 7 to 12 cycles was run with a J-beta primer mix and a sample-barcoded 5' primer. Each TCR beta cDNA molecule received a unique molecular identifier from a template-switch 5' adaptor carrying 12 random nucleotides. Each sample yielded at least 3 million CDR3-containing paired-end reads. First-strand cDNA was synthesized from all RNA with the Mint cDNA synthesis kit, primed by a TRBC-specific oligonucleotide. All cDNA was treated with uracil-DNA glycosylase and then went through a first 18-cycle PCR with the universal primers M1SS and BC2_uni_R. The published analysis was carried out like this. For normalization, 1 million high-quality reads, each with a distinct molecular identifier, were randomly selected from each sample. Instead of being binned into consensus sequences, reads that shared molecular identifiers were thrown out. MiTCR, set to a Q25 quality threshold and the strictest error-elimination algorithm, was used for CDR3 identification, clonotype clustering and error correction. A nonparametric unseen species model with Euler transformation was used to estimate a lower bound on total TCR beta diversity. Through fastp at Q25 and MiXCR, TCRdb rebuilt clones from the public reads, retaining in-frame beta chains. Entries that share a CDR3 protein sequence are merged under the most common genes and DNA. TCRdb, rather than the study authors, made the V and J calls. The sample profile shows more than 900,000 distinct CDR3 sequences; almost 30% of them were found once. Jointly, the top ten make up roughly a tenth of the sample.

The CDR3 runs 14 amino acids, cysteine and phenylalanine included. Only the CDR3 part of the read is kept: 42 bases, read in frame from the first base. Based on the germline V gene, the CDR1 and CDR2 sequences are SQVTM and ANQGSEA. V has 4 bases trimmed and J has 1 base trimmed; junction bases matching no gene number 5. About this clonotype itself: Which antigen it targets is not known. No per-base quality is available; no much larger clone lies one base away.

What the work shows at the level of the full study, not this receptor alone: The long-lived group showed more naive CD4+ T cells, fewer expanded clones and increased TCR diversity than the aged group, suggesting age selection. Total diversity estimates from one million sequenced T cells were considered lower bounds and underestimates. Because profiling used bulk unsorted PBMCs, naive and antigen-experienced compartments could not be compared conclusively. Because donor CMV infection status was unknown, age-related changes in expanded clonotypes were potentially confounded. As age increased, observed TCR beta diversity per million T cells dropped in a roughly linear way, and a significant reduction was already evident by age around 41. A strong correlation was found between observed TCR beta diversity and the percentage of naive T cells measured by flow cytometry.

These data were likewise used in another study, on T cells of mothers and their children. The second investigation adds: Nine systemically healthy Caucasian individuals served as donors, namely three mothers together with their six children. cDNA synthesis used all of the extracted RNA, with 1.5 ug of RNA in each 15 ul reaction. Sample barcodes and 2-4 random nucleotides were added via the M1S primer in the second PCR. More than 9 million TCR beta CDR3 reads were obtained from each mother, and about 3 million reads were obtained from each child. Thymic selection similarly shapes TCR recombination output in related and unrelated pairs, with minor effect from inherited differences. Normalized repertoire overlap in related mother-child pairs was always slightly higher than in unrelated mother-child pairs, but the difference was never significant. With a sensitivity of approximately 93 clones per million clonotypes, no persistent microchimeric T cell clones were detected. The study used deep NGS to compare TCR beta repertoires of mothers and children, seeking features distinguishing related mother-child pairs from unrelated individuals. On average, the children were roughly 11 +/- 4 years old, while the mothers were about 40 +/- 4 years old. Libraries were sequenced on Illumina HiSeq 2000 with 100+100 nt paired-end reads after adapter ligation with NEBNext reagents. Mother and child libraries were prepared a month apart and sequenced in separate runs to prevent cross-contamination. For each donor, somewhere between roughly 450,000 and 2,100,000 distinct TCR beta clonotypes were identified. Naive TCR beta clonotypes were estimated from low-frequency clonotypes matched to each donor's FACS-determined naive share, without sorting.

This TCR derives from a woman in her thirties or forties in good health. The sequencing sample was made of blood. Recombination joined TRBV29-1 with TRBJ1-1; TRBD1 lines up with 8 middle nucleotides. This receptor carries the CDR3 CSVATGTGNTEAFF. The nucleotides read TGCAGCGTTGCTACCGGGACAGGGAACACTGAAGCTTTCTTT.